These 30 T cell receptor beta chains were all obtained from the same sample, sequenced in a study of CD4 T cells in relation to SARS-CoV-2 and coronaviruses. The protocol was immunoSEQ multiplex PCR, while the TCRdb copy is restricted to in-frame clones and leaves out a portion. The sample includes 40,000 or so clones, over 75% seen only once; the top ten take roughly 3%. The sample was memory CD4+ T cells from PBMCs. The origin of the receptors is an adult with COVID-19.

The chain couples TRBV6-1 to TRBJ2-1; D remains unclear. Per the germline V gene, CDR1 is MNHNS and CDR2 is SASEGT. The germline V and J ends were trimmed by 2 bases and 7 bases, with 18 bases remaining between them. The CDR3 consists of 16 residues. Here the CDR3 DNA reads TGTGCCAGCAGTGAAATAGGGTGGACGGCAAGGAATGAGCAGTTCTTC. It is translated as CASSEIGWTARNEQFF.

The chain has TRBV5-4 and TRBJ1-1; D perhaps matches TRBD1 (5 bases). The CDR3 runs 16 residues. The germline CDR1 and CDR2 sequences are SGHNT and YYREEE (reference sequence). Trimming removed 3 bases at V and 1 base at J, with 16 bases between. The CDR3 is CASSWTLRGQNTEAFF. In DNA, the CDR3 is TGTGCCAGCAGCTGGACACTGAGAGGGCAGAACACTGAAGCTTTCTTT.

This chain uses TRBV5-5 with TRBJ2-5; no clear D. CDR3 length equals 13 residues. Trimming removed 0 bases at V and 2 bases at J, with 5 bases between. Germline V gives CDR1 SGHKS, CDR2 YYEKEE (reference sequence). DNA of the CDR3: TGTGCCAGCAGCTTGGAGGGACAAGAGACCCAGTACTTC. Protein: CASSLEGQETQYF.

V is TRBV6-5 and J is TRBJ2-1, with D possibly matching TRBD2 (6 bases). Germline CDR1 is MNHEY and CDR2 is SVGAGI. There are 15 residues in the CDR3. Trimming removed 8 bases from V and 11 bases from J, with 25 bases in between. The CDR3 reads CASSLGGTKGLQQFF. DNA for the CDR3: TGTGCCAGCTCGCTCGGGGGTACCAAGGGGTTACAGCAGTTCTTC.

This clone was seen a handful of times. The chain uses TRBV20-1 and TRBJ1-1, with 8 bases identical to TRBD1. The CDR3 consists of 13 residues. In germline, CDR1 is DFQATT, CDR2 SNEGSKA (reference sequence). Trimming at V came to 4 bases and at J to 1 base, leaving 2 bases not matched to a gene. CDR3 sequence: CSAIDRGNTEAFF. DNA of the CDR3: TGCAGTGCTATTGACAGGGGGAACACTGAAGCTTTCTTT.

This chain connects TRBV9 to TRBJ1-1; D is ambiguous. The germline V and J ends were trimmed by 0 bases and 0 bases, with 6 bases remaining between them. Germline V gene lookup returns CDR1 SGDLS and CDR2 YYNGEE. The CDR3 spans 14 residues. The CDR3 region has the DNA TGTGCCAGCAGCGTAGGGGTCATGAACACTGAAGCTTTCTTT. It encodes CASSVGVMNTEAFF.

This chain connects TRBV9 to TRBJ2-3, with TRBD2 as a possible D gene (5 bases). The CDR3 consists of 16 residues. From germline, CDR1 is SGDLS and CDR2 YYNGEE. V was clipped by 4 bases and J by 4 bases, with 19 bases between them. CDR3 nucleotides: TGTGCCAGCAGCCCGTCACTAGATAGGATCGCAGATACGCAGTATTTT. Its protein is CASSPSLDRIADTQYF.

This chain links TRBV5-1 with TRBJ2-1, with TRBD2 as a possible D gene (6 bases). The CDR3 sequence is 17 residues long. Per the germline V gene, CDR1 is SGHRS and CDR2 is YFSETQ. V lost 1 base, J lost 0 bases, and 14 bases lay in between. DNA of the CDR3: TGCGCCAGCAGCTTGACCGTAACCGGGAGCTCCTACAATGAGCAGTTCTTC. Protein: CASSLTVTGSSYNEQFF.

This sequence joins TRBV2 and TRBJ2-7; TRBD2 aligns across 10 bases. The germline CDR1 and CDR2 sequences are SNHLY and FYNNEI. The CDR3 totals 15 residues. After removal of 3 bases from V and 2 bases from J, the junction contained 4 bases not matched to a gene. The CDR3: CASSDRLAGAYEQYF. CDR3 nucleotides: TGTGCCAGCAGTGATCGCCTAGCGGGAGCCTACGAGCAGTACTTC.

The rearrangement links TRBV3-1 (or the pseudogene TRBV3-2) to TRBJ2-1, with TRBD2 identical over 12 bases. With 1 base clipped from V and 9 bases from J, the junction kept 10 bases outside the gene matches. The CDR3 contains 17 residues. The V gene's germline CDR1 is LGHDT and CDR2 YNNKEL (reference sequence). The CDR3 region is CASSQGLAGGPRSEQFF. The CDR3 DNA reads TGTGCCAGCAGCCAAGGTCTAGCGGGAGGGCCACGTAGTGAGCAGTTCTTC.

J is TRBJ1-5 and V is TRBV4-1; TRBD1 might be the D (6 bases). V dropped 4 bases and J dropped 5 bases, with 15 bases sitting between them. CDR3 length: 15 amino acids. Looked up from germline, CDR1 is MGHRA and CDR2 is YSYEKL. CDR3 residues: CASSPLDRSDQPQHF. In DNA form, the CDR3 reads TGCGCCAGCAGCCCACTCGACAGGTCCGATCAGCCCCAGCATTTT.

This clone was seen just once. The chain links TRBV28 to TRBJ2-5, with D possibly being TRBD2 (5 bases). Between the trimmed V and J ends, which lost 6 bases and 1 base, there was a span of 33 bases. The CDR3 loop spans 21 amino acids. Germline V CDR1 and CDR2: MDHEN, SYDVKM. This CDR3 reads CASSIEGGSISLVSFQETQYF. The DNA for the CDR3 is TGTGCCAGCAGCATAGAAGGCGGGTCTATCTCCCTGGTATCCTTCCAAGAGACCCAGTACTTC.

The chain uses TRBV6-5 and TRBJ1-5; tentatively, D is TRBD1 (5 bases). There are 14 residues in the CDR3. V lost 2 bases and J 5 bases, leaving 10 bases between the germline ends. CDR1 and CDR2 from the germline V gene are MNHEY and SVGAGI. The CDR3 DNA reads TGTGCCAGCAGTTACCACAGGTTCCATCAGCCCCAGCATTTT. Protein product: CASSYHRFHQPQHF.

This sequence joins TRBV19 and TRBJ2-7; 13 nucleotides align to TRBD2. The CDR3 has 15 residues. The germline V gene encodes CDR1 LNHDA and CDR2 SQIVND (reference sequence). V was clipped by 5 bases and J by 2 bases; unmatched bases: 3. The DNA of the CDR3 is TGTGCCAGTAGTTTGGGACTAGCGGGGACCTACGAGCAGTACTTC. Encoded protein: CASSLGLAGTYEQYF.

The chain employs TRBV28 and TRBJ2-7; D could derive from TRBD1 or TRBD2 (7 bases each). V was clipped by 7 bases and J by 5 bases, with 15 bases between them. This CDR3 is 13 amino acids long. CDR1 is MDHEN, CDR2 SYDVKM, per germline. This chain's CDR3 is CASIRGRADEQYF. The CDR3 region has the DNA TGTGCCAGCATCAGGGGGAGGGCCGACGAGCAGTACTTC.

The gene calls are TRBV28 and TRBJ1-5, with D uncertain. Germline V lookup: CDR1 MDHEN, CDR2 SYDVKM. V lost 3 bases to trimming and J lost 3 bases, with 15 bases between them. The CDR3 spans 16 residues. The CDR3 protein is CASSLSEAPFNQPQHF. The CDR3 nucleotides read TGTGCCAGCAGTTTGAGTGAGGCCCCCTTCAATCAGCCCCAGCATTTT.

The gene calls are TRBV6-1 and TRBJ1-5; no clear D gene. The CDR3 has 13 residues. From germline, CDR1 is MNHNS and CDR2 SASEGT. V was clipped by 3 bases and J by 3 bases, with 6 bases between them. Written as DNA, the CDR3 is TGTGCCAGCAGTGACGAGGTCAATCAGCCCCAGCATTTT. Protein: CASSDEVNQPQHF.

The J gene is TRBJ2-7, the V gene TRBV18; TRBD2 matches at 9 bases. The CDR3 sequence is 18 residues long. The junction had 14 bases not matched to a gene; V was cut back by 3 bases and J by 2 bases. Germline V gene sequence: CDR1 KGHSH, CDR2 LQKENI. The CDR3: CASSPHPPGLAVAYEQYF. CDR3 nucleotide sequence: TGTGCCAGCTCACCCCACCCTCCGGGACTAGCCGTGGCCTACGAGCAGTACTTC.

This sequence joins TRBV14 and TRBJ2-3; D not certain. The V end was cut by 4 bases, the J end by 2 bases, with 10 bases between. This CDR3 is 14 amino acids long. CDR1 is SGHDN, CDR2 FVKESK, per germline. The CDR3 protein is CASSPSLNTDTQYF. As DNA, the CDR3 is TGTGCCAGCAGCCCGTCGCTCAACACAGATACGCAGTATTTT.

CDR3 in amino acids: CAWSSRAGWNSPLHF. The DNA of the CDR3 is TGTGCCTGGAGTTCGAGGGCAGGGTGGAATTCACCCCTCCACTTT. V is TRBV30 and J is TRBJ1-6; maybe TRBD1 (5 bases). Germline V lookup: CDR1 GTSNPN, CDR2 SVGIG (reference sequence). This CDR3 comprises 15 residues. The V gene lost 2 bases and the J gene lost 7 bases, with 15 bases spanning the gap.

The J gene is TRBJ2-7, the V gene TRBV12-3 or TRBV12-4; D call uncertain. The length of the CDR3 is 13 residues. The ends were cut back, 1 base at V and 0 bases at J, with 4 bases in the middle. CDR3 sequence reads: CASSLDRSYEQYF. The DNA of the CDR3 is TGTGCCAGCAGTTTAGACCGCTCCTACGAGCAGTACTTC.

The rearrangement links TRBV9 to TRBJ1-6; the match to TRBD1 covers 8 bases. The germline V gene has CDR1 SGDLS and CDR2 YYNGEE. The CDR3 covers 15 residues. V dropped 0 bases and J dropped 10; count of bases not matched to a gene: 6. Written as DNA, the CDR3 is TGTGCCAGCAGCGTAGGACAGGGGTTGGAATCACCCCTCCACTTT. Residues: CASSVGQGLESPLHF.

The V call is TRBV28, the J call TRBJ2-3, with D possibly TRBD1 on 5 matching bases. The germline CDR1 and CDR2 sequences are MDHEN and SYDVKM. CDR3 length: 15 residues. V was pared by 4 bases and J by 1 base, with 12 bases between. CDR3 sequence: CASSSSGSGTDTQYF. Written as DNA, the CDR3 is TGTGCCAGCAGTTCATCAGGGTCAGGCACAGATACGCAGTATTTT.

The CDR3 DNA is TGTGCCAGTAGTTCACACCCAGGGGCGAGGATTAGCGGGGAAACTAGCACAGATACGCAGTATTTT. It translates to CASSSHPGARISGETSTDTQYF. V is TRBV19 and J is TRBJ2-3, with 8 bases aligning to TRBD2. The CDR3 has 22 amino acids. Germline CDR1 reads LNHDA; CDR2 reads SQIVND (reference sequence). Germline trimming cut 5 bases from V and 0 bases from J; bases unmatched to any gene: 25.

The J gene is TRBJ1-1, the V gene TRBV5-1; 10 bases align to TRBD1. CDR1 is SGHRS, CDR2 YFSETQ, per germline. V was clipped by 3 bases and J by 1 base; unmatched bases: 3. The CDR3 contains 15 residues. The CDR3 sequence is CASSWTGGGNTEAFF. The CDR3, as DNA: TGCGCCAGCAGCTGGACAGGGGGGGGGAACACTGAAGCTTTCTTT.

CDR3 sequence reads: CASSTRTSGTYEQYF. The CDR3 DNA follows: TGTGCCAGCAGTACAAGGACTAGCGGGACCTACGAGCAGTACTTC. The chain joins TRBV27 to TRBJ2-7, with 12 positions matching TRBD2. V lost 5 bases and J lost 2; bases outside the gene matches: 4. The CDR3 totals 15 residues. Germline V lookup: CDR1 MNHEY, CDR2 SMNVEV (reference sequence).

The gene calls are TRBV5-4 and TRBJ2-1, with 10 nucleotides matching TRBD2. V was pared by 2 bases and J by 9 bases, with 5 bases of the junction left unmatched. This CDR3 contains 14 residues. The germline V gene has CDR1 SGHNT and CDR2 YYREEE (reference sequence). The CDR3 sequence: CASSFASGSFEQFF. The CDR3 DNA reads TGTGCCAGCAGCTTCGCTAGCGGGAGCTTTGAGCAGTTCTTC.

The chain recombines TRBV15 with TRBJ1-3, with D possibly being TRBD1 (5 bases). Per the germline V gene, CDR1 is LNHNV and CDR2 is YYDKDF (reference sequence). The CDR3 is 17 amino acids. Trimming removed 0 bases at V and 1 base at J, with 13 bases between. The CDR3 spells CATSRDNFRGSGNTIYF. Here the CDR3 DNA reads TGTGCCACCAGCAGAGATAACTTTCGGGGGTCTGGAAACACCATATATTTT.

This clone was observed a handful of times. The rearrangement joins TRBV29-1 to TRBJ2-7; a weak D match, TRBD2 (5 bases). Germline CDR1 is SQVTM and CDR2 is ANQGSEA. Trimming left V 7 bases short and J 3 bases short, with 13 bases between. The CDR3 runs to 12 residues. CDR3 in amino acids: CSGQDGNYEQYF. The CDR3 DNA reads TGCAGCGGCCAGGACGGGAACTACGAGCAGTACTTC.

V gene TRBV9 combines with J gene TRBJ1-3, with no clear D. CDR1 and CDR2 from the germline V gene are SGDLS and YYNGEE. The V end was cut by 4 bases, the J end by 1 base, with 15 bases between. The CDR3 totals 16 residues. CDR3 in amino acids: CASSHTVDLSGNTIYF. Here the CDR3 DNA reads TGTGCCAGCAGCCATACAGTGGACTTATCTGGAAACACCATATATTTT.